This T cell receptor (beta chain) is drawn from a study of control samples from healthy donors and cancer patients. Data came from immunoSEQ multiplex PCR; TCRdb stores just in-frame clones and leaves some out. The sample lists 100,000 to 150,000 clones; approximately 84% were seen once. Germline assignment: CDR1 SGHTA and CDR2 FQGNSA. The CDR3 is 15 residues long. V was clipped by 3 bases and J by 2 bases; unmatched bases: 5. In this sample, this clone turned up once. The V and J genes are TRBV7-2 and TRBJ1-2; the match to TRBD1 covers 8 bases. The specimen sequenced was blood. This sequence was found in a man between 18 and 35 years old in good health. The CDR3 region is CASSFGQGQNYGYTF. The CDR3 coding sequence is TGTGCCAGCAGCTTCGGACAGGGACAGAACTATGGCTACACCTTC.